Detailed here is one TCR beta chain. This sample was included in a study of T-cell reconstitution after alpha-beta-depleted transplantation in children. Looked up from germline, CDR1 is MNHEY and CDR2 is SVGEGT. CDR3 size: 15 residues. V was trimmed by 6 bases and J by 1 base, leaving 15 bases between them. The authors prepared the TCRbeta library with unique molecular identifiers. TCRdb called the PCR reads again in MiXCR, with one record for every CDR3 protein. The sample lists hundreds of thousands of distinct CDR3 sequences; around a sixth were seen once. The TCR sequence derives from a human donor who donated a stem cell graft to a child with acute myeloid leukemia. The chain couples TRBV6-2 or TRBV6-3 to TRBJ2-5; tentative D call: TRBD1 (5 bases). Source: PBMCs from the stem cell graft donor, taken from the stem cell graft. CDR3 residues: CASSLRATVQETQYF. The CDR3 coding sequence is TGTGCCAGCAGCCTAAGGGCGACAGTCCAAGAGACCCAGTACTTC.